The present T cell receptor beta chain was sequenced within a study of Graves' ophthalmopathy and Graves' hyperthyroidism. The authors amplified TCR beta CDR3 regions, and they did so from RNA transcripts for repertoire sequencing. HTBI-primed first-round RT-PCR preceded second-round multiplex PCR. MiXCR, applied by TCRdb to the multiplex PCR reads, yields one record per CDR3 protein. This sample yields a few hundred thousand distinct CDR3 sequences, of which roughly 17% are seen a single time; 9% to 15% belongs to the top ten. Sample: peripheral blood. This receptor was taken from an adult man with Graves' ophthalmopathy.

CDR3 residues: CASTEPQPYEQYF. The CDR3 DNA follows: TGTGCCAGCACAGAACCACAGCCTTACGAGCAGTACTTC. The chain has TRBV6-2 or TRBV6-3 and TRBJ2-7; D gene uncertain. In germline, CDR1 is MNHEY, CDR2 SVGEGT. The CDR3 loop spans 13 amino acids. The V end lost 7 bases, the J end lost 4 bases, and 14 bases lay between the germline ends.